The clone carrying this T cell receptor beta chain was found a few times. Each recovered donor of Cohort 3 presented with two negative PCRs, clearance, or symptom resolution. The data were produced by immunoSEQ multiplex PCR, yet TCRdb's version contains in-frame clones alone and is incomplete. The sample lists about 330,000 clones; 92% were seen once. This specimen belongs to a study of blood T cell repertoires in COVID-19. Study-wide context: The study drew acute and convalescent COVID-19 samples from the United States, Italy and Spain. T cells, B-cell-depleted T cells, or PBMCs provided the cDNA or gDNA that served as material.

The germline gives CDR1 SGHKS, CDR2 YYEKEE (reference sequence). V was pared by 2 bases and J by 6 bases, with 5 bases of the junction left unmatched. The CDR3 is made up of 16 amino acids. The specimen sequenced was PBMCs or T cells enriched from blood (not recorded which). The origin of this receptor is a woman younger than 45 who had recovered from COVID-19. The chain joins TRBV5-5 to TRBJ1-6; TRBD1 agrees at 10 bases. CDR3 protein: CASSFGTGDGNSPLHF. CDR3 nucleotide sequence: TGTGCCAGCAGCTTCGGGACAGGGGACGGTAATTCACCCCTCCACTTT.